Sequencing of this T cell receptor (beta chain) was carried out in a study of blood T cell repertoires in COVID-19. Per the germline V gene, CDR1 is LGHNA and CDR2 is YNFKEQ. The length of the CDR3 is 13 residues. Trimming removed 3 bases at V and 7 bases at J, with 12 bases between. Some clones are missing from TCRdb's copy, which holds only in-frame ones; the method was immunoSEQ multiplex PCR. This sample has fewer than 600,000 clones, with 85% to 90% found just once. The age range of participants was about 18 to 100 years, with residence in about two dozen US areas. Sequenced sample: PBMCs or T cells enriched from blood (not recorded which). The V and J genes are TRBV4-2 and TRBJ1-2, with a possible D match to TRBD1 (5 bases). The sequence was obtained from a woman aged 35 to 49 who had recovered from COVID-19. CDR3 protein: CASSQEGPRGYTF. CDR3 bases: TGTGCCAGCAGCCAGGAGGGACCTCGTGGCTACACCTTC.